A single sample is the source of the 6 T cell receptor beta chains below, sequenced in a study of technical replicates of blood from a few donors. Produced via immunoSEQ multiplex PCR; TCRdb's table is partial and in-frame only. The sample shows some 15,000 clones, under 90% of them seen only once. Sequenced input: PBMCs. These TCRs come from a human donor in good health.

CDR3 residues: CASSISGLATNEQFF. CDR3 DNA: TGTGCCAGTAGTATATCGGGACTAGCGACCAATGAGCAGTTCTTC. The chain recombines TRBV19 with TRBJ2-1; TRBD2 matches at 10 bases. Germline assignment: CDR1 LNHDA and CDR2 SQIVND (reference sequence). The CDR3 consists of 15 residues. Unmatched junction bases numbered 4, after V lost 2 bases and J lost 6 bases.

This clone was seen only once. V is TRBV30 and J is TRBJ2-4; D is undetermined. In germline, CDR1 is GTSNPN, CDR2 SVGIG (reference sequence). The CDR3 is 13 amino acids. V lost 0 bases and J lost 5, with 8 bases in between. For the CDR3, the DNA is TGTGCCTGGAGTGTGTCGGCGGAAAACATTCAGTACTTC. Amino acids: CAWSVSAENIQYF.

The rearrangement joins TRBV4-2 to TRBJ2-5, with D maybe TRBD2 (6 bases). CDR3 size: 15 residues. Trimming left V 0 bases short and J 4 bases short, with 12 bases between. CDR1 LGHNA and CDR2 YNFKEQ come from the germline V gene. CDR3 sequence (DNA): TGTGCCAGCAGCCAAGATTATGAGGGAGGAGAGACCCAGTACTTC. This codes for CASSQDYEGGETQYF.

CDR3 sequence (DNA): TGTGCCAGCAGCGTAGGCTCCGGACAGCTTAATGAAAAACTGTTTTTT. Its protein product is CASSVGSGQLNEKLFF. This chain links TRBV9 with TRBJ1-4; TRBD1 might be the D (6 bases). The germline V gene has CDR1 SGDLS and CDR2 YYNGEE. The CDR3 spans 16 residues. Trimming stripped 0 bases from V and 4 bases from J, with 13 bases between.

This chain uses TRBV19 with TRBJ2-5, with TRBD2 identical over 7 bases. The CDR3 is made up of 14 amino acids. V was pared by 2 bases and J by 4 bases, with 4 bases of the junction left unmatched. Per germline, CDR1 LNHDA and CDR2 SQIVND (reference sequence). CDR3 in DNA: TGTGCCAGTAGTATACAGGGCGGGGGAGAGACCCAGTACTTC. This encodes CASSIQGGGETQYF.

The chain combines TRBV2 with TRBJ2-7; 10 positions agree with TRBD1. With V trimmed by 8 bases and J by 6 bases, 7 bases remained unmatched. Per the germline V gene, CDR1 is SNHLY and CDR2 is FYNNEI. The CDR3 extends over 13 amino acids. The CDR3 nucleotides read TGTGCCAGCGAAAGACAGGGGGCAGGCGAGCAGTACTTC. Its translation is CASERQGAGEQYF. The whole variable domain, filled in from reference TRBV2 and TRBJ2-7, reads EPEVTQTPSHQVTQMGQEVILRCVPISNHLYFYWYRQILGQKVEFLVSFYNNEISEKSEIFDDQFSVERPDGSNFTLKIRSTKLEDSAMYFCASERQGAGEQYFGPGTRLTVT.